This T cell receptor (beta chain) comes out of a study of shared clonotypes between healthy human individuals. Notes on this clone: Antigen specificity is unknown.

Points from the study as a whole: A reduction in generation probabilities was seen for non-shared clonotypes relative to those shared by all four donors.

The data were produced by immunoSEQ multiplex PCR, yet TCRdb's version contains in-frame clones alone and is incomplete. The sample holds 2 million to 2.5 million clones; over 85% are singletons and the top ten take under 0.45%. The V end lost 6 bases, the J end lost 3 bases, and 14 bases lay between the germline ends. Germline V gene sequence: CDR1 MNHEY, CDR2 SMNVEV (reference sequence). The CDR3 spans 14 residues. The chain carries TRBV27 and TRBJ2-5; D gene ambiguous. The sequence derives from a young man in good health. Some clones in this sample may be carry-over from other donors' samples. The source material was naive CD4+ T cells from PBMCs. Subset: CD45RA+ positively selected. The CDR3 loop reads CASSDSSSEETQYF. The CDR3 DNA sequence: TGTGCCAGCAGCGACTCAAGTTCTGAAGAGACCCAGTACTTC.